This T cell receptor beta chain was captured by sequencing in a study of T cell changes during pregnancy in multiple sclerosis. This CDR3 is 14 amino acids long. CDR1 and CDR2 from the germline V gene are MNHEY and SVGAGI. Trimming took 6 bases from V and 7 from J; bases not matched to a gene: 9. Measured with immunoSEQ multiplex PCR; TCRdb has only the in-frame clones, and not every one. The sample contains approximately 29,000 clones, 75% to 95% of which appear only once. The genes are TRBV6-5 and TRBJ2-1; 7 bases are shared with TRBD2. This clonotype originated in a female donor with multiple sclerosis, enrolled in a pregnancy study. This specimen was CD8+ T cells from peripheral blood mononuclear cells, taken before pregnancy. The CDR3, as DNA: TGTGCCAGCAGCGGGGGGACGCCCCTGAATGAGCAGTTCTTC. This translates into CASSGGTPLNEQFF.